What follows are 23 T cell receptor beta chains derived from one specimen sequenced in a study of T-cell reconstitution after alpha-beta-depleted transplantation in children. During its preparation, the TCRbeta library received unique molecular identifiers. TCRdb used MiXCR to reprocess the PCR reads, holding one entry per CDR3 protein. The sample has about 280,000 distinct CDR3 sequences; approximately 10% are singletons. The sample in question was peripheral blood, obtained 180 days after TCRalphabeta/CD19-depleted stem cell transplant. The source of these receptors is a male patient under 10 years old who had a stem cell transplant for chronic granulomatous disease, so the T cells may come from the graft donor.

This clonotype was detected ten times or more. This rearrangement joins TRBV5-1 to TRBJ2-1, with D maybe TRBD2 (5 bases). Germline-derived CDR1 and CDR2 are SGHRS and YFSETQ. The CDR3 has 14 residues. Trimming removed 4 bases at V and 2 bases at J, with 10 bases between. Here the CDR3 DNA reads TGCGCCAGCAGCCGACGGACTCCCTACAATGAGCAGTTCTTC. Translation gives CASSRRTPYNEQFF. The variable domain in full, with the rest retrieved from reference TRBV5-1 and TRBJ2-1, is KAGVTQTPRYLIKTRGQQVTLSCSPISGHRSVSWYQQTPGQGLQFLFEYFSETQRNKGNFPGRFSGRQFSNSRSEMNVSTLELGDSALYLCASSRRTPYNEQFFGPGTRLTVL.

This clonotype showed up many times. V is TRBV7-9 and J is TRBJ2-7; possible D gene TRBD2, 6 bases. The length of the CDR3 is 15 residues. CDR1 and CDR2 (germline): SEHNR, FQNEAQ (reference sequence). V lost 5 bases and J lost 6, with 20 bases in between. CDR3 DNA sequence: TGTGCCAGCAGCCGTCACGGGGGAGACCTTGGCGAGCAGTACTTC. This sequence encodes CASSRHGGDLGEQYF.

This clonotype was counted many times. The genes are TRBV12-3 or TRBV12-4 and TRBJ1-6, with D possibly being TRBD1 (6 bases). V was pared by 5 bases and J by 8 bases, with 16 bases between. The CDR3 contains 15 residues. CDR3 loop: CASSLRTGMDSPLHF. In nucleotides, the CDR3 is TGTGCCAGCAGTCTTAGAACAGGGATGGATTCACCCCTCCACTTT.

This clonotype showed up many times. The chain has TRBV7-2 and TRBJ2-2; weak D call: TRBD1 (5 bases). The V and J ends lost 6 bases and 6 bases respectively, with 17 bases between them. The CDR3 has 15 residues. CDR1 is SGHTA, CDR2 FQGNSA, per germline. The CDR3 sequence: CASRNQTVLAGELFF. In nucleotides, the CDR3 is TGTGCCAGCAGGAACCAGACAGTTTTGGCCGGGGAGCTGTTTTTT. Based on the CDR3 plus reference TRBV7-2 and TRBJ2-2, the full variable domain is GAGVSQSPSNKVTEKGKDVELRCDPISGHTALYWYRQSLGQGLEFLIYFQGNSAPDKSGLPSDRFSAERTGGSVSTLTIQRTQQEDSAVYLCASRNQTVLAGELFFGEGSRLTVL.

This clonotype was observed at least ten times. V is TRBV20-1 and J is TRBJ2-2, with 9 bases lining up with TRBD1. The CDR3 length is 14 residues. V shed 6 bases, J shed 1 base, and the junction held 3 bases outside the gene matches. Germline CDR1 is DFQATT and CDR2 is SNEGSKA (reference sequence). This CDR3 reads CSAPDRGNTGELFF. DNA for the CDR3: TGCAGTGCCCCGGACAGGGGGAACACCGGGGAGCTGTTTTTT.

This clonotype was seen repeatedly, ten times or more. The chain carries TRBV12-3 or TRBV12-4 and TRBJ2-1, with 12 bases lining up with TRBD2. The V gene end was trimmed by 7 bases and the J gene end by 7 bases; junction bases not matched to a gene: 8. This CDR3 spans 15 amino acids. This chain's CDR3 is CASNHLTSGRNEQFF. CDR3 in DNA: TGTGCCAGCAACCATCTGACTAGCGGGAGAAATGAGCAGTTCTTC.

The gene calls are TRBV29-1 and TRBJ2-1; 7 nucleotides match TRBD2. This CDR3 is built from 16 residues. Germline V CDR1 and CDR2: SQVTM, ANQGSEA. The CDR3 sequence: CRTRGVGEGGFTEQFF. The CDR3 coding sequence is TGCAGAACCCGAGGGGTCGGGGAGGGAGGTTTCACCGAGCAGTTCTTC.

This clonotype was recorded a few times. The CDR3, as DNA: TGTGCCAGCAGTGAGGGTTGGACGGGTAGCGAGCAGTACTTC. This codes for CASSEGWTGSEQYF. This chain links TRBV6-1 with TRBJ2-7, with D unresolved. CDR3 size: 14 residues. Looked up from germline, CDR1 is MNHNS and CDR2 is SASEGT. The V end was cut by 3 bases, the J end by 6 bases, with 15 bases between.

This clonotype was seen many times. The chain recombines TRBV7-2 with TRBJ2-5; 7 bases map to TRBD1. The length of the CDR3 is 16 residues. CDR1 and CDR2 (germline): SGHTA, FQGNSA. After removal of 0 bases from V and 5 bases from J, the junction contained 9 bases not matched to a gene. The CDR3 region is CASSLAPQGVKETQYF. In DNA, the CDR3 is TGTGCCAGCAGCTTAGCACCCCAGGGGGTTAAGGAGACCCAGTACTTC.

This clonotype was counted only a few times. V and J are TRBV20-1 and TRBJ1-5; D not certain. Per germline, CDR1 DFQATT and CDR2 SNEGSKA (reference sequence). The V gene lost 6 bases and the J gene lost 1 base, with 4 bases spanning the gap. The CDR3 extends over 11 amino acids. In DNA, the CDR3 is TGCAGTGCAGGGAGCAATCAGCCCCAGCATTTT. Translating it yields CSAGSNQPQHF.

The table lists this clonotype with many counts. The V call is TRBV25-1, the J call TRBJ2-1; no clear D gene. The CDR3 runs 16 residues. V lost 7 bases, J lost 3 bases, and 19 bases lay in between. From germline, CDR1 is MGHDK and CDR2 SYGVNS. The CDR3 nucleotides read TGTGCCAGCACTGGAACCCAGAGCTGGTACTACAATGAGCAGTTCTTC. It yields the protein CASTGTQSWYYNEQFF. Variable domain in full (rest from reference TRBV25-1 and TRBJ2-1): EADIYQTPRYLVIGTGKKITLECSQTMGHDKMYWYQQDPGMELHLIHYSYGVNSTEKGDLSSESTVSRIRTEHFPLTLESARPSHTSQYLCASTGTQSWYYNEQFFGPGTRLTVL.

In this sample, this clonotype turned up many times. The CDR3 here is CASSLETQRTQYF. The DNA for the CDR3 is TGTGCCAGCAGCTTAGAGACACAGAGGACCCAGTACTTC. The chain joins TRBV7-6 to TRBJ2-5; D ambiguous. Germline V gene lookup returns CDR1 SGHVS and CDR2 FNYEAQ. Trimming stripped 1 base from V and 7 bases from J, with 10 bases between. This CDR3 is built from 13 residues.

Worth noting for this clonotype: One end of the junction varies from germline; a read error may be responsible. The CDR3 DNA reads TGCAGTGATAGAGAACGGGACACTGAAGCTTTCTTT. Encoded protein: CSDRERDTEAFF. The chain is built from TRBV20-1 and TRBJ1-1; D not resolved. The CDR3 sequence is 12 residues long. Germline V gene sequence: CDR1 DFQATT, CDR2 SNEGSKA (reference sequence).

This clonotype was seen only a few times. The V gene is TRBV20-1, the J gene TRBJ2-1; no firm D call. The CDR3 sequence is 14 residues long. The germline V gene encodes CDR1 DFQATT and CDR2 SNEGSKA (reference sequence). V was clipped by 1 base and J by 4 bases, with 11 bases between them. This chain's CDR3 is CSARVPYLYNEQFF. The CDR3 bases are TGCAGTGCTAGAGTCCCCTATTTATACAATGAGCAGTTCTTC.

This clonotype has ten or more counts. J is TRBJ2-2 and V is TRBV12-3 or TRBV12-4; D might be TRBD1 (5 bases). The CDR3 consists of 12 residues. Trimming took 6 bases from V and 6 from J, leaving 8 bases between them. The CDR3 here is CASSRVPGELFF. The DNA of the CDR3 is TGTGCCAGCAGCAGGGTCCCCGGGGAGCTGTTTTTT.

This clonotype has ten or more counts. The J gene is TRBJ2-3, the V gene TRBV5-1; the D is unclear. Trimming left V 0 bases short and J 2 bases short, with 10 bases between. In germline, CDR1 is SGHRS, CDR2 YFSETQ. This CDR3 has 15 amino acids. The DNA of the CDR3 is TGCGCCAGCAGCTTGGCGGCGATTGACACAGATACGCAGTATTTT. Translation: CASSLAAIDTDTQYF.

This clonotype was counted many times. This chain uses TRBV29-1 with TRBJ1-6; 7 bases are shared with TRBD1. The CDR3 is made up of 13 amino acids. In germline, CDR1 is SQVTM, CDR2 ANQGSEA. CDR3 in DNA: TGCAGTATACGACAGGGTTCTAATTCACCCCTCCACTTT. This translates into CSIRQGSNSPLHF.

In its sample, this clonotype was seen many times. The chain combines TRBV20-1 with TRBJ2-1; D call uncertain. The CDR3 covers 14 residues. The V end was cut by 5 bases, the J end by 0 bases, with 11 bases between. Germline V gene data show CDR1 as DFQATT and CDR2 as SNEGSKA (reference sequence). The CDR3, as DNA: TGCAGTGCTCCCACAGCCATCTCCTACAATGAGCAGTTCTTC. Amino acids: CSAPTAISYNEQFF.

The rearrangement uses TRBV20-1 and TRBJ1-3; weak D call: TRBD1 (6 bases). Germline lookup yields CDR1 DFQATT and CDR2 SNEGSKA (reference sequence). Trimming removed 0 bases from V and 2 bases from J, with 20 bases in between. The CDR3 covers 18 residues. The CDR3 sequence is CSARDPLLQGGPGNTIYF. Written as DNA, the CDR3 is TGCAGTGCTAGAGATCCCCTACTACAGGGTGGCCCTGGAAACACCATATATTTT.

This clonotype was recorded many times. The chain combines TRBV28 with TRBJ2-3; D is possibly TRBD2 (5 bases). Trimming removed 3 bases at V and 2 bases at J, with 9 bases between. Germline lookup yields CDR1 MDHEN and CDR2 SYDVKM. This CDR3 contains 14 residues. The CDR3 nucleotides read TGTGCCAGCAGTTTCACAGCGGCCACAGATACGCAGTATTTT. Its protein is CASSFTAATDTQYF.

This clonotype has ten or more counts. The V call is TRBV9, the J call TRBJ2-7; weak D call: TRBD2 (5 bases). There are 14 residues in the CDR3. CDR1 and CDR2 (germline): SGDLS, YYNGEE. Trimming cost V 4 bases and J 2 bases, with 13 bases left between them. This CDR3 reads CASSNSPGAYEQYF. The CDR3 coding sequence is TGTGCCAGCAGCAACAGCCCCGGGGCCTACGAGCAGTACTTC.

Concerning this clonotype: This may stem from a read error, because a much larger clone lies one nucleotide away. The J gene is TRBJ2-1, the V gene TRBV3-1, with 11 bases fitting TRBD2. Looked up from germline, CDR1 is LGHDT and CDR2 is YNNKEL (reference sequence). The CDR3 has 16 residues. CDR3 sequence reads: CASSLFSGREYNEPFF. CDR3 bases: TGTGCCAGCAGCTTATTTAGCGGGAGGGAGTACAATGAGCCGTTCTTC.

Many counts were recorded for this clonotype. This chain connects TRBV10-3 to TRBJ2-1; D might be TRBD2 (6 bases). Germline CDR1 reads ENHRY; CDR2 reads SYGVKD. This CDR3 contains 14 residues. The V gene lost 7 bases and the J gene lost 7 bases, with 17 bases spanning the gap. This CDR3 reads CAIMPGGAGNEQFF. The CDR3 DNA follows: TGTGCCATCATGCCCGGGGGAGCTGGTAATGAGCAGTTCTTC.